This T cell receptor beta chain originates from a study of blood T cell repertoires in COVID-19. Study background: T cells, B-cell-depleted T cells, or PBMCs supplied cDNA or gDNA.

J gave up 1 base and V 3 bases, and 1 base lay outside the gene matches. This CDR3 is built from 14 residues. Germline CDR1 reads WNHNN; CDR2 reads SYGVQD (reference sequence). In this sample, this clone turned up once. The table came from immunoSEQ multiplex PCR; TCRdb's copy has only in-frame clones and leaves some out. The profile covers roughly 430,000 clones, with around 90% appearing a single time and approximately 2.1% taken by the ten largest. Participant reports of clinical history set cohort assignment. The TCR was taken from a woman aged 35 to 49 with acute COVID-19. The chain carries TRBV10-1 and TRBJ2-3, with 7 bases that match TRBD2. Sequencing input: PBMCs or T cells enriched from blood (not recorded which). The CDR3 sequence: CASSDTSGTDTQYF. CDR3 bases: TGCGCCAGCAGTGATACTAGCGGCACAGATACGCAGTATTTT.